One and the same sample provided the 13 T cell receptor beta chains below, sequenced in a study of T-cell memory formation after mild COVID-19. TCRdb processed the 5' RACE reads anew with MiXCR; each CDR3 protein has one entry. Of 350,000 to 500,000 distinct CDR3 sequences detected, approximately 18% appear once; the ten largest clones hold about a fifth. Sample: PBMCs or a T cell subset sorted from them (not recorded which). These receptors all stem from a man younger than 35 who had mild COVID-19 (a few samples of this study predate the infection). Cell type and time point are not known.

The chain is built from TRBV7-2 and TRBJ1-1; 7 bases fit TRBD1. V trimming: 1 base; J trimming: 7 bases; junction bases outside the gene matches: 6. The germline gives CDR1 SGHTA, CDR2 FQGNSA. CDR3 length equals 14 residues. The CDR3 sequence is CASSLDRGFDEAFF. The CDR3 region has the DNA TGTGCCAGCAGCTTAGACAGGGGATTCGATGAAGCTTTCTTT.

This clonotype was observed a few times. The chain couples TRBV27 to TRBJ1-6; D is possibly TRBD1 (6 bases). Germline V lookup: CDR1 MNHEY, CDR2 SMNVEV (reference sequence). CDR3 length: 16 amino acids. The V and J ends lost 6 bases and 5 bases respectively, with 17 bases between them. In nucleotides, the CDR3 is TGTGCCAGCAGACGCTCCGGGACACTAGATAATTCACCCCTCCACTTT. The encoded protein is CASRRSGTLDNSPLHF.

The V gene is TRBV7-2, the J gene TRBJ2-3; either TRBD1 or TRBD2 may fit D (5 bases each). Between the trimmed V and J ends, which lost 2 bases and 8 bases, there was a span of 23 bases. CDR1 and CDR2 (germline): SGHTA, FQGNSA. This CDR3 is 17 amino acids long. The CDR3 region has the DNA TGTGCCAGCAGCTTATTCCCCCGATTGGGGGTAGACACTACGCAGTATTTT. It translates to CASSLFPRLGVDTTQYF.

V and J are TRBV4-2 and TRBJ2-2; 8 bases match TRBD2. Per germline, CDR1 LGHNA and CDR2 YNFKEQ. J lost 0 bases, V lost 1 base, and 10 bases had no gene match. This CDR3 is 19 amino acids long. The CDR3: CASSQAGTRITANTGELFF. Written as DNA, the CDR3 is TGTGCCAGCAGCCAAGCCGGGACTAGGATTACCGCGAACACCGGGGAGCTGTTTTTT.

J is TRBJ1-1 and V is TRBV29-1; no clear D gene. CDR1 SQVTM and CDR2 ANQGSEA come from the germline V gene. The V and J ends lost 1 base and 4 bases respectively, with 13 bases between them. The CDR3 has 14 amino acids. The CDR3 coding sequence is TGCAGCGTTGAAGGCCTCGGTGGGAGCACTGAAGCTTTCTTT. This sequence encodes CSVEGLGGSTEAFF.

This sequence joins TRBV5-6 and TRBJ2-6, with 7 bases lining up with TRBD1. This CDR3 spans 15 amino acids. Germline-derived CDR1 and CDR2 are SGHDT and YYEEEE. The V segment lost 4 bases and the J segment 5 bases; nucleotides outside the gene matches: 6. The DNA of the CDR3 is TGTGCCAGCAGCCCCGACAGGGCTCGGGCCAACGTCCTGACTTTC. Its protein is CASSPDRARANVLTF.

The table lists this clonotype with a few counts. V and J are TRBV20-1 and TRBJ2-1; TRBD1 aligns across 7 bases. The CDR3 has 13 amino acids. The germline CDR1 and CDR2 sequences are DFQATT and SNEGSKA (reference sequence). V shed 6 bases, J shed 4 bases, and the junction held 6 bases outside the gene matches. The DNA of the CDR3 is TGCAGTGCCATTCAGGACAGGTACAATGAGCAGTTCTTC. It codes for CSAIQDRYNEQFF.

The CDR3: CASSQDSADEKLFF. CDR3 DNA: TGCGCCAGCAGCCAAGATTCAGCGGACGAAAAACTGTTTTTT. The rearrangement links TRBV4-3 to TRBJ1-4; D is unclear. The CDR3 extends over 14 amino acids. Germline V gene sequence: CDR1 LGHNA, CDR2 YSLEER. Deletions cut 0 bases from V and 8 bases from J, with 10 bases between.

The table lists this clonotype with many counts. The chain combines TRBV5-1 with TRBJ2-2, with 10 bases lining up with TRBD1. The CDR3 runs 15 residues. From germline, CDR1 is SGHRS and CDR2 YFSETQ. Losses at the gene ends were 4 bases for V and 3 bases for J; bases not matched to a gene: 3. DNA for the CDR3: TGCGCCAGCAGCCCCGGGACAGGGGACACCGGGGAGCTGTTTTTT. Translating it yields CASSPGTGDTGELFF.

This clonotype occurred a few times. This rearrangement joins TRBV5-5 to TRBJ2-3; 14 nucleotides align to TRBD2. The germline CDR1 and CDR2 sequences are SGHKS and YYEKEE (reference sequence). CDR3 length: 17 residues. V was pared by 4 bases and J by 1 base, with 5 bases of the junction left unmatched. CDR3 nucleotides: TGTGCCAGCAGCCCGCAGGGACTAGCGGGGGGCACAGATACGCAGTATTTT. Its protein is CASSPQGLAGGTDTQYF.

In its sample, this clonotype was seen a few times. V and J are TRBV10-1 and TRBJ1-5; no clear D gene. The CDR3 has 10 amino acids. Looked up from germline, CDR1 is WNHNN and CDR2 is SYGVQD (reference sequence). V shed 5 bases and J shed 14 bases, with 10 bases lying between them. CDR3 loop: CASSRREKHF. The CDR3 bases are TGCGCCAGCAGTCGGAGGGAGAAGCATTTT.

V gene TRBV6-5 combines with J gene TRBJ1-5; D not certain. The CDR3 contains 14 residues. CDR1 is MNHEY, CDR2 SVGAGI, per germline. V was trimmed by 6 bases and J by 0 bases, leaving 9 bases between them. The CDR3 is CASRSGGSNQPQHF. The CDR3 nucleotides read TGTGCCAGCAGATCGGGCGGTAGCAATCAGCCCCAGCATTTT.

This clonotype was seen only a few times. The rearrangement uses TRBV20-1 and TRBJ1-5; no definite D call. The germline V gene has CDR1 DFQATT and CDR2 SNEGSKA (reference sequence). V lost 5 bases and J 4 bases, leaving 15 bases between the germline ends. This CDR3 is built from 14 residues. The CDR3 DNA follows: TGCAGTGCTTCCTCCGGGCCTCGAAATCAGCCCCAGCATTTT. Encoded protein: CSASSGPRNQPQHF.